This T cell receptor (beta chain) was captured by sequencing in a study of T-cell reconstitution after alpha-beta-depleted transplantation in children listed by TCRdb under 2016. Study-wide context: Using TCR repertoire profiling, the study followed T-cell immune reconstitution in a quantitative way in children after TCRalphabeta/CD19-depleted allogeneic hematopoietic cell transplantation.

The sample's treatment or condition label, decoded: allogeneic hematopoietic cell transplantation with graft depleted of TCRalphabeta T cells and CD19 B cells. Transplant recipients were children who received TCRalphabeta/CD19-depleted allogeneic hematopoietic cell grafts. The library was prepared using PCR. For sequencing, an Illumina HiSeq 2500 was employed. To normalize quantification of the TCRbeta repertoire, the TCR libraries were built with molecular barcoding that relied on unique molecular identifiers. TCRdb trimmed public reads at Q25 via fastp, called clones via MiXCR and kept in-frame beta chains. Each CDR3 protein gets just one entry, which takes the most common genes and DNA from the rows behind it. The sample contains about 500,000 distinct CDR3 sequences, about an eighth of them found a single time. The leading ten clones occupy 11% to 15% of the sample. CDR1 and CDR2 are drawn from the germline V gene: SGDLS, YYNGEE. V and J are trimmed by 3 bases and 4 bases, and the gene matches miss 4 bases of the junction. Including cysteine and phenylalanine, the CDR3 has 14 amino acids. Just CDR3 DNA is preserved here, 42 bases in frame from base 1.

In its sample, this clonotype was seen a few times. This clone's antigen is unknown. No qualities accompany the bases; no much larger clone lies one base away. Beyond this particular receptor, the publication reports: Over the following months the frequencies of hyperexpanded clones went down, and after one year T-cell counts and TCRbeta diversity were mostly credited to newly produced T cells. About two months after transplant, the apparently early recovery of alphabetaT-cell counts reportedly depended on just several hundred clones that had expanded rapidly and came from non-depleted graft cells. The high TCRbeta diversity at day 60 in some patients was ascribed to recipient T cells and intrathymic progenitors that had survived conditioning.

This sequence originates from a female patient aged 2-10 years who had a stem cell transplant for aplastic anemia, so the T cells may come from the graft donor. The chain is made from TRBV9 and TRBJ2-1, with 7 bases aligning to TRBD1. The source material was PBMCs, mostly from graft donor cells, sampled 180 days after TCRalphabeta/CD19-depleted stem cell transplant. The CDR3 loop reads CASSGQGEYNEQFF. The DNA sequence reads TGTGCCAGCAGCGGGCAGGGGGAGTACAATGAGCAGTTCTTC.